These 18 T cell receptor beta chains share one sample of origin, sequenced in a study of T cell responses to AZD1222 COVID-19 vaccine. Here immunoSEQ multiplex PCR was the method, and the copy in TCRdb shows in-frame clones only, minus some. Of approximately 110,000 clones in the sample, about 91% were seen once. The sample in question was peripheral blood, obtained on day 0 of AZD1222 vaccination. These receptors originate from an adult in good health.

The chain uses TRBV6-2 or TRBV6-3 and TRBJ1-2; D remains ambiguous. The V gene's germline CDR1 is MNHEY and CDR2 SVGEGT. Trimming pared 2 bases from V and 8 bases from J, leaving 9 bases between. CDR3 size: 12 residues. CDR3 in DNA: TGTGCCAGCAGTTACGGTCCGACGGGCTACACCTTC. Translation: CASSYGPTGYTF.

CDR3 protein: CASSLDGTGLEQYF. The CDR3 DNA reads as TGCGCCAGCAGCTTGGACGGGACAGGGCTCGAGCAGTACTTC. The chain combines TRBV5-1 with TRBJ2-7; 9 bases are a match to TRBD1. This CDR3 contains 14 residues. Germline-derived CDR1 and CDR2 are SGHRS and YFSETQ. V lost 0 bases and J lost 6; bases outside the gene matches: 4.

This clone was counted a single time. The chain couples TRBV2 to TRBJ2-6; D ambiguous. CDR3 length: 15 residues. Germline V gene sequence: CDR1 SNHLY, CDR2 FYNNEI. The germline V and J ends were trimmed by 5 bases and 0 bases, with 8 bases remaining between them. Here the CDR3 reads CASSLWSSGANVLTF. The CDR3 coding sequence is TGTGCCAGCAGTTTATGGAGCTCTGGGGCCAACGTCCTGACTTTC.

The CDR3 region has the DNA TGTGCCAGCAGCTTAGATCTGCCTCACTCTGGAAACACCATATATTTT. Amino acids: CASSLDLPHSGNTIYF. The chain couples TRBV11-2 to TRBJ1-3; no definite D call. Trimming cost V 0 bases and J 0 bases, with 9 bases left between them. Germline V CDR1 and CDR2: SGHAT, FQNNGV. The CDR3 has 16 residues.

This clone was counted once. The V call is TRBV5-8, the J call TRBJ1-5; D remains ambiguous. The CDR3 runs 14 residues. The ends were cut back, 3 bases at V and 0 bases at J, with 7 bases in the middle. Germline V gene lookup returns CDR1 SGHTS and CDR2 YDEGEE. The CDR3 sequence: CASSSRVSNQPQHF. Written as DNA, the CDR3 is TGTGCCAGCAGCTCTCGGGTTAGCAATCAGCCCCAGCATTTT.

The chain has TRBV19 and TRBJ1-2; perhaps TRBD1 as D (5 bases). This CDR3 comprises 14 residues. Trimming removed 5 bases at V and 4 bases at J, with 14 bases between. CDR1 LNHDA and CDR2 SQIVND come from the germline V gene (reference sequence). The CDR3 loop is CASSPGQGGYGYTF. Written as DNA, the CDR3 is TGTGCCAGTAGTCCCGGCCAGGGAGGCTATGGCTACACCTTC.

This clone was counted a single time. The chain recombines TRBV6-1 with TRBJ2-1; 11 positions match TRBD2. Germline CDR1 is MNHNS and CDR2 is SASEGT. Trimming at V came to 4 bases and at J to 4 bases, leaving 15 bases not matched to a gene. This CDR3 spans 19 amino acids. Here the CDR3 reads CASSVFTPGTSGYYNEQFF. The DNA for the CDR3 is TGTGCCAGCAGTGTATTCACGCCCGGGACTAGCGGTTATTACAATGAGCAGTTCTTC.

The rearrangement joins TRBV28 to TRBJ2-7; 7 bases fit TRBD1. J lost 6 bases, V lost 5 bases, and 10 bases had no gene match. The CDR3 covers 14 residues. Germline V gives CDR1 MDHEN, CDR2 SYDVKM. CDR3 nucleotide sequence: TGTGCCAGCAGTCTTGACACAGGGGTTGGCGAGCAGTACTTC. Protein product: CASSLDTGVGEQYF.

This chain links TRBV5-1 with TRBJ2-7; D is perhaps TRBD1 (6 bases). Per the germline V gene, CDR1 is SGHRS and CDR2 is YFSETQ. The CDR3 has 14 amino acids. V was cut by 5 bases and J by 3 bases, with 15 bases left in between. Here the CDR3 reads CASSPGGSYYEQYF. Written as DNA, the CDR3 is TGCGCCAGCAGTCCTGGGGGCAGCTACTACGAGCAGTACTTC.

The chain combines TRBV5-8 with TRBJ2-1; D is unclear. Trimming left V 0 bases short and J 9 bases short, with 16 bases between. The CDR3 consists of 15 residues. The germline V gene encodes CDR1 SGHTS and CDR2 YDEGEE. CDR3 coding DNA: TGTGCCAGCAGCTTGGTGTCGTATGAACCGGGTGAGCAGTTCTTC. Its translation: CASSLVSYEPGEQFF. Filled out from reference TRBV5-8 and TRBJ2-1, the complete variable domain reads EAGVTQSPTHLIKTRGQQATLRCSPISGHTSVYWYQQALGLGLQFLLWYDEGEERNRGNFPPRFSGRQFPNYSSELNVNALELEDSALYLCASSLVSYEPGEQFFGPGTRLTVL.

V and J are TRBV5-6 and TRBJ2-3; TRBD1 aligns across 10 bases. Germline values: CDR1 SGHDT, CDR2 YYEEEE. J lost 5 bases, V lost 3 bases, and 6 bases had no gene match. The CDR3 consists of 15 residues. The CDR3 region is CASSSGQGVRDTQYF. In DNA form, the CDR3 reads TGTGCCAGCAGCTCCGGACAGGGGGTTAGAGATACGCAGTATTTT.

The rearrangement joins TRBV27 to TRBJ2-5; D tentatively fits TRBD1 or TRBD2 (5 bases each). This CDR3 spans 14 amino acids. Per the germline V gene, CDR1 is MNHEY and CDR2 is SMNVEV (reference sequence). V lost 5 bases and J lost 5, with 15 bases in between. The chain's CDR3 is CASSTRTWGETQYF. In nucleotides, the CDR3 is TGTGCCAGCAGTACCAGGACCTGGGGGGAGACCCAGTACTTC.

In this sample, this clone turned up once. The CDR3, as DNA: TGTGCCAGCAGCGCATCGACAGGGATATATGGCTACACCTTC. Translated: CASSASTGIYGYTF. This chain links TRBV5-6 with TRBJ1-2, with 7 nucleotides matching TRBD1. CDR1 is SGHDT and CDR2 is YYEEEE in the germline V gene. CDR3 size: 14 residues. Trimming at V came to 4 bases and at J to 5 bases, leaving 8 bases not matched to a gene.

Written as DNA, the CDR3 is TGTGCCAGCAGCTTCGGCGGGGGCCTCTCCTACGAGCAGTACTTC. Translated, it gives CASSFGGGLSYEQYF. The V call is TRBV7-6, the J call TRBJ2-7; D might be TRBD2 (7 bases). Trimming stripped 3 bases from V and 0 bases from J, with 12 bases between. This CDR3 has 15 amino acids. Germline V gene data show CDR1 as SGHVS and CDR2 as FNYEAQ.

The chain recombines TRBV28 with TRBJ2-7; 8 nucleotides align to TRBD1. The CDR3 has 13 amino acids. After removal of 7 bases from V and 7 bases from J, the junction contained 9 bases not matched to a gene. Germline V gives CDR1 MDHEN, CDR2 SYDVKM. The DNA for the CDR3 is TGTGCCAGCAATCGGCAGGGGGCAGAAGAGCAGTACTTC. The encoded protein is CASNRQGAEEQYF.

The chain carries TRBV5-1 and TRBJ2-7; D gene ambiguous. This CDR3 has 14 amino acids. Trimming took 0 bases from V and 4 from J, leaving 11 bases between them. Per the germline V gene, CDR1 is SGHRS and CDR2 is YFSETQ. CDR3 coding DNA: TGCGCCAGCAGCTTGGAAGGCAGACGTTACGAGCAGTACTTC. Amino acid sequence: CASSLEGRRYEQYF.

This chain uses TRBV6-5 with TRBJ2-1; D possibly corresponds to TRBD2 (5 bases). V was pared by 7 bases and J by 4 bases, with 14 bases between. Germline V lookup: CDR1 MNHEY, CDR2 SVGAGI. The CDR3 covers 14 residues. In DNA, the CDR3 is TGTGCCAGCACTTTCGAGCGGACGTACAATGAGCAGTTCTTC. It specifies CASTFERTYNEQFF.

This clone was recorded only once. The chain recombines TRBV7-8 with TRBJ2-1; perhaps D is TRBD1 or TRBD2 (5 bases each). The CDR3 has 15 residues. The V and J ends lost 3 bases and 6 bases respectively, with 15 bases between them. Germline assignment: CDR1 SGHVS and CDR2 FQNEAQ. This chain's CDR3 is CASSLRGTGVNEQFF. The CDR3 nucleotides are TGTGCCAGCAGCTTGCGAGGGACGGGCGTCAATGAGCAGTTCTTC.